This is a list of T cell receptor beta chains from one sample in a study of graft-versus-host responses after intestinal transplantation. TCRdb keeps only in-frame clones here, not all; method: immunoSEQ multiplex PCR. This sample yields roughly 50,000 clones, of which about 93% are seen a single time; over 2% belongs to the top ten. These receptors lack a known antigen. This material consisted of unstimulated CD4+ T cells sorted from spleen or lymph node cells, taken before transplant. The receptors stem from a human donor who was the organ donor for an intestinal transplant. CDR3s include the opening cysteine and the closing phenylalanine or tryptophan. A D gene is named only where the DNA matches it firmly. A clone size is listed for some rows: how often the clone was seen (once, few, many), or a class if it is expanded.

TRBV27	TRBD1	TRBJ1-6	-	CASINRDRGGSPLHF	TGTGCCAGCATTAACCGGGACAGGGGAGGTTCACCCCTCCACTTT
TRBV20-1	-	TRBJ2-1	-	CSATGGNEQFF	TGCAGTGCCACTGGGGGCAATGAGCAGTTCTTC
TRBV11-2	-	TRBJ2-7	-	CASSLSGPTYEQYF	TGTGCCAGCAGCCTATCCGGGCCCACCTACGAGCAGTACTTC
TRBV28	TRBD2	TRBJ2-1	-	CASSLFDSGSYNEQFF	TGTGCCAGCAGTTTATTTGATAGCGGGAGTTACAATGAGCAGTTCTTC
TRBV5-5	-	TRBJ2-2	-	CASSLRVGTDTGELFF	TGTGCCAGCAGCTTGCGTGTAGGGACGGACACCGGGGAGCTGTTTTTT
TRBV11-3	TRBD2	TRBJ2-3	few	CASSLTSGSTDTQYF	TGTGCCAGCAGCTTGACTAGCGGGAGCACAGATACGCAGTATTTT
TRBV11-2	TRBD2	TRBJ2-3	-	CASSLLVAGGLPDTQYF	TGTGCCAGCAGCTTATTAGTAGCGGGAGGGCTCCCAGATACGCAGTATTTT
TRBV6-5	-	TRBJ2-6	-	CASSPGTSGANVLTF	TGTGCCAGCAGTCCCGGCACCTCTGGGGCCAACGTCCTGACTTTC
TRBV28	TRBD2	TRBJ2-7	-	CASSFSGRAPSYEQYF	TGTGCCAGCAGCTTTAGCGGGAGGGCCCCCTCCTACGAGCAGTACTTC
TRBV4-3	-	TRBJ1-2	-	CASSQDWGRSYGYTF	TGCGCCAGCAGCCAAGATTGGGGACGCTCCTATGGCTACACCTTC
TRBV28	TRBD1	TRBJ2-5	-	CASSYQRRTGGKETQYF	TGTGCCAGCAGTTACCAAAGACGGACAGGGGGTAAAGAGACCCAGTACTTC
TRBV28	-	TRBJ2-5	-	CASSLSLGGETQYF	TGTGCCAGCAGTTTGTCTTTGGGGGGCGAGACCCAGTACTTC
TRBV6-4	TRBD1	TRBJ2-1	-	CASSREGQGYNEQFF	TGTGCCAGCAGCCGCGAGGGACAGGGGTACAATGAGCAGTTCTTC
TRBV27	TRBD2	TRBJ2-5	-	CASSFRLAGETQYF	TGTGCCAGCAGTTTTCGGCTAGCGGGAGAGACCCAGTACTTC
TRBV7-9	TRBD2	TRBJ2-5	-	CASSPISGRAGETQYF	TGTGCCAGCAGCCCAATTAGCGGGAGGGCCGGTGAGACCCAGTACTTC
TRBV7-2	-	TRBJ2-7	-	CASSLGDPNSYEQYF	TGTGCCAGCAGCTTAGGAGACCCAAACTCCTACGAGCAGTACTTC
TRBV19	TRBD2	TRBJ2-1	-	CASTMTSGRTYEQFF	TGTGCCAGTACCATGACTAGCGGGAGAACGTATGAGCAGTTCTTC
TRBV28	-	TRBJ2-7	-	CASSLSPGSYEQYF	TGTGCCAGCAGTTTATCGCCAGGTTCCTACGAGCAGTACTTC